The TCR beta chain described here comes from a study of CD8+ T cells in alopecia areata. Notes on the study in general: Clonality in lesional scalp, especially alopecia totalis/universalis, exceeded that of normal scalp.

The CDR3 is 11 residues long. The V gene lost 7 bases and the J gene lost 1 base, with 2 bases spanning the gap. In germline, CDR1 is MNHEY, CDR2 SVGAGI. Both peripheral blood and punch biopsies of lesional scalp skin were obtained from patients who had alopecia areata. Using a FACSAria, the CD4+ and CD8+ T cells were sorted from the PBMCs. As to this clone: Its antigen remains unidentified.

It was cDNA, reverse transcribed from extracted RNA, that served as the sequencing template. Only in-frame clones appear in the TCRdb table, and some are missing; sequencing was by immunoSEQ multiplex PCR. The data hold some 120,000 clones, with about 46% observed a single time. The TCR was taken from a human donor with alopecia areata. The material sequenced was NKG2D-low CD8+ T cells sorted from blood. The rearrangement uses TRBV6-5 and TRBJ2-1; D unclear. CDR3 in DNA: TGTGCCAGCATGTCCTACAATGAGCAGTTCTTC. The encoded protein is CASMSYNEQFF.